The 20 T cell receptor beta chains below were found in one sample sequenced in a study of blood T cells in healthy people across ages. Next came a second PCR, run for roughly 6 to 11 cycles, which used a sample-barcoded 5' primer along with a J-beta primer mix. Each CDR3 protein gets one entry after TCRdb re-called the 5' RACE reads with MiXCR. The sample holds approximately 810,000 distinct CDR3 sequences; 25% to 35% are singletons and the top ten take 17%. Sample: blood. The receptor set was obtained from a woman at least 80 years old in good health.

This clonotype has ten or more counts. The CDR3 DNA reads as TGCAGTGCTCCCCCCGGGGGACAAGAGACCCAGTACTTC. It yields the protein CSAPPGGQETQYF. V is TRBV20-1 and J is TRBJ2-5; D is perhaps TRBD2 (6 bases). Germline V gene data show CDR1 as DFQATT and CDR2 as SNEGSKA (reference sequence). The V end was cut by 5 bases, the J end by 2 bases, with 12 bases between. CDR3 length equals 13 residues.

The DNA of the CDR3 is TGTGCCACGAGGGGGGGTCCCTACAATGAGCAGTTCTTC. Its translation is CATRGGPYNEQFF. The genes are TRBV12-3 or TRBV12-4 and TRBJ2-1; D may be TRBD2 (7 bases). CDR3 length: 13 amino acids. V was trimmed by 10 bases and J by 2 bases, leaving 12 bases between them.

With regard to this clonotype: One base away lies a much larger clone, so this may be a sequencing read error. The chain has TRBV7-2 and TRBJ2-3; TRBD1 is a possible D gene (7 bases). The CDR3 covers 18 residues. Germline values: CDR1 SGHTA, CDR2 FQGNSA. The CDR3 protein is CAGSPLMGGQSSTDTQYF. CDR3 coding DNA: TGTGCCGGCAGTCCCTTAATGGGGGGACAGTCTAGCACAGATACGCAGTATTTT. The full variable domain, completed using reference TRBV7-2 and TRBJ2-3, is GAGVSQSPSNKVTEKGKDVELRCDPISGHTALYWYRQSLGQGLEFLIYFQGNSAPDKSGLPSDRFSAERTGGSVSTLTIQRTQQEDSAVYLCAGSPLMGGQSSTDTQYFGPGTRLTVL.

J is TRBJ1-2 and V is TRBV20-1; D unclear. The CDR3 spans 8 residues. Trimming shortened V by 4 bases and J by 8 bases, and 2 bases separated the two germline ends. CDR1 and CDR2 (germline): DFQATT, SNEGSKA (reference sequence). The CDR3 DNA is TGCAGTGCTATGGGCTACACCTTC. Residues: CSAMGYTF.

There are many counts of this clonotype. The J gene is TRBJ2-7, the V gene TRBV29-1, with D tentatively TRBD2 (6 bases). Germline V CDR1 and CDR2: SQVTM, ANQGSEA. The CDR3 extends over 12 amino acids. V lost 0 bases, J lost 7 bases, and 10 bases lay in between. CDR3 sequence (DNA): TGCAGCGTTGAAGAACTTCGGGGGGAGCAGTACTTC. As protein: CSVEELRGEQYF.

Comment on this clonotype: One end of the junction fails to match germline, which may point to a read error. The V and J genes are TRBV7-9 and TRBJ1-1; unclear D gene. This CDR3 is 15 amino acids long. In germline, CDR1 is SEHNR, CDR2 FQNEAQ (reference sequence). The CDR3, as DNA: TGTGCCAGCAGCTTAGATAGGACCATGAACACTGAAGTTTTCTTT. Amino acid sequence: CASSLDRTMNTEVFF.

This clonotype was found many times. This chain joins TRBV2 and TRBJ2-5; D perhaps matches TRBD1 (6 bases). Germline-derived CDR1 and CDR2 are SNHLY and FYNNEI. Trimming stripped 6 bases from V and 9 bases from J, with 23 bases between. This CDR3 region has 15 residues. The CDR3 DNA follows: TGTGCCAGCAGGCCCCGGGACAACCGTGGGATGTCCCAGTACTTC. This gives the protein CASRPRDNRGMSQYF.

This chain connects TRBV7-9 to TRBJ1-4; maybe TRBD1 (5 bases). With 5 bases removed from V and 7 bases from J, the gap between germline ends came to 14 bases. CDR3 length: 14 residues. Germline V gene lookup returns CDR1 SEHNR and CDR2 FQNEAQ (reference sequence). Written as DNA, the CDR3 is TGTGCCAGCAGCGGCAGCGGGGGGGGTGAAAAACTGTTTTTT. This gives the protein CASSGSGGGEKLFF.

V gene TRBV15 combines with J gene TRBJ2-7; possible D gene TRBD1, 5 bases. Germline CDR1 is LNHNV and CDR2 is YYDKDF (reference sequence). The CDR3 consists of 13 residues. Trimming shortened V by 0 bases and J by 5 bases, and 8 bases separated the two germline ends. For the CDR3, the DNA is TGTGCCACCAGCAGAGAAGTCAGGGACGAGCAGTACTTC. It translates to CATSREVRDEQYF.

This clonotype was seen more than once but under ten times. V usage is TRBV27 and J usage is TRBJ2-2; TRBD1 or TRBD2 may be the D gene (5 bases each). Germline V gene lookup returns CDR1 MNHEY and CDR2 SMNVEV (reference sequence). V dropped 7 bases and J dropped 1 base, with 13 bases sitting between them. This CDR3 is built from 15 residues. The CDR3 nucleotides read TGTGCCAGCAACGTCGGGGCTAAGAACACCGGGGAGCTGTTTTTT. It specifies CASNVGAKNTGELFF.

This clonotype was counted a few times. The rearrangement joins TRBV5-1 to TRBJ1-4, with D uncertain. The germline gives CDR1 SGHRS, CDR2 YFSETQ. Trimming took 2 bases from V and 0 from J, leaving 14 bases between them. The length of the CDR3 is 17 residues. The chain's CDR3 is CASSFGPGPSTNEKLFF. For the CDR3, the DNA is TGCGCCAGCAGCTTCGGGCCCGGGCCCTCAACTAATGAAAAACTGTTTTTT.

This clonotype has a count of ten or more. The J gene is TRBJ2-7, the V gene TRBV5-1, with D hard to call. CDR3 length equals 13 residues. V was shortened by 0 bases and J by 7 bases, with 11 bases between the two germline ends. Germline CDR1 is SGHRS and CDR2 is YFSETQ. CDR3 sequence: CASSLGSSWEQYF. The CDR3 region has the DNA TGCGCCAGCAGCTTGGGGTCGTCTTGGGAGCAGTACTTC.

This clonotype was observed many times. This rearrangement joins TRBV6-5 to TRBJ1-2; maybe TRBD1 (6 bases). Germline V gene lookup returns CDR1 MNHEY and CDR2 SVGAGI. V lost 1 base and J 11 bases, leaving 8 bases between the germline ends. The CDR3 covers 11 residues. The CDR3 DNA reads as TGTGCCAGCAGTTACTGGGGGCAATACACCTTC. Residues: CASSYWGQYTF.

In its sample, this clonotype was seen a few times. The gene calls are TRBV10-1 and TRBJ2-2; 9 bases are a match to TRBD1. The CDR3 covers 17 residues. V shed 4 bases, J shed 5 bases, and the junction held 11 bases outside the gene matches. Germline V gene sequence: CDR1 WNHNN, CDR2 SYGVQD (reference sequence). The CDR3 DNA sequence: TGCGCCAGCAGTGTCGCCACTCGGACAGGGGTAACCGGGGAGCTGTTTTTT. This translates into CASSVATRTGVTGELFF.

This clonotype was observed many times. The gene calls are TRBV12-3 or TRBV12-4 and TRBJ1-1, with D perhaps matching TRBD1 (6 bases). This CDR3 contains 12 residues. Trimming shortened V by 5 bases and J by 11 bases, and 15 bases separated the two germline ends. The DNA for the CDR3 is TGTGCCAGCAGTAAGCTGACAGGTTTGGCTTTCTTT. This translates into CASSKLTGLAFF.

In the case of this clonotype: A much bigger clone sits one base away, suggesting this may be a read error. The rearrangement joins TRBV29-1 to TRBJ1-1; D is undetermined. The germline V gene encodes CDR1 SQVTM and CDR2 ANQGSEA. CDR3 length: 12 amino acids. Deletions cut 7 bases from V and 3 bases from J, with 12 bases between. The CDR3 bases are TGCAGCGCCTGGACGGGAGACACTGAAGCTTTCTTT. It yields the protein CSAWTGDTEAFF.

This clonotype showed up many times. The chain carries TRBV20-1 and TRBJ2-5; 10 nucleotides line up with TRBD2. V shed 5 bases and J 6 bases; nucleotides not matched to a gene: 9. This CDR3 is built from 14 residues. Per the germline V gene, CDR1 is DFQATT and CDR2 is SNEGSKA (reference sequence). The CDR3 protein is CSAYPSGGVKTQYF. The CDR3 nucleotides read TGCAGTGCTTACCCCAGCGGGGGGGTAAAGACCCAGTACTTC.

In this sample, this clonotype turned up a few times. V usage is TRBV29-1 and J usage is TRBJ1-1; D not resolved. CDR3 length: 12 residues. V lost 3 bases, J lost 3 bases, and 8 bases lay in between. Germline CDR1 is SQVTM and CDR2 is ANQGSEA. The CDR3: CSVERGDTEAFF. The DNA of the CDR3 is TGCAGCGTTGAGAGAGGTGACACTGAAGCTTTCTTT.

The sample holds a few counts of this clonotype. V gene TRBV7-9 combines with J gene TRBJ2-2; weak D call: TRBD2 (5 bases). CDR1 is SEHNR and CDR2 is FQNEAQ in the germline V gene (reference sequence). The V end was cut by 5 bases, the J end by 4 bases, with 17 bases between. The length of the CDR3 is 16 residues. The CDR3 DNA reads as TGTGCCAGCAGCCGTCGGGGAGTAATGAGCACCGGGGAGCTGTTTTTT. It is translated as CASSRRGVMSTGELFF.

The rearrangement links TRBV6-6 to TRBJ1-5; no firm D call. With 7 bases removed from V and 2 bases from J, the gap between germline ends came to 9 bases. The CDR3 is 13 amino acids. The germline V gene has CDR1 MNHNY and CDR2 SVGAGI (reference sequence). CDR3 sequence reads: CASKREGNQPQHF. Here the CDR3 DNA reads TGTGCCAGCAAACGGGAGGGCAATCAGCCCCAGCATTTT.